Listed below are T cell receptor beta chains from one sample, sequenced in a study of blood T cell repertoires in COVID-19. The protocol was immunoSEQ multiplex PCR, while the TCRdb copy is restricted to in-frame clones and leaves out a portion. The table includes roughly 350,000 clones, more than 75% detected once. The material sequenced was peripheral blood. The source is a woman between 45 and 65 years old with COVID-19, enrolled during active disease. Each CDR3 is given with its conserved first and last residue. D genes are given only for firm matches. Clone sizes are given selectively: once, few, many, or a class where the clone is expanded.

V	size	D	J	CDR3	DNA
TRBV4-1	NA	TRBD2	TRBJ2-7	CASSQATSGSLEQYF	TGCGCCAGCAGCCAAGCAACTAGCGGGAGTCTCGAGCAGTACTTC
TRBV11-1	NA	NA	TRBJ1-2	CASSLGGSYYGYTF	TGTGCCAGCAGCTTAGGAGGCAGCTACTATGGCTACACCTTC
TRBV7-9	NA	TRBD2	TRBJ2-7	CASSPRLAGESPYEQYF	TGTGCCAGCAGCCCCCGCCTAGCGGGAGAGTCACCCTACGAGCAGTACTTC
TRBV2	NA	NA	TRBJ1-1	CATTREGILTEAFF	TGTGCCACGACTAGGGAGGGGATCCTCACTGAAGCTTTCTTT
TRBV5-1	NA	TRBD2	TRBJ2-3	CASSPGLAGADTQYF	TGCGCCAGCAGCCCGGGACTAGCGGGAGCAGATACGCAGTATTTT
TRBV10-3	NA	TRBD2	TRBJ2-3	CAISVVGGLTDTQYF	TGTGCCATCAGTGTGGTGGGAGGGCTCACAGATACGCAGTATTTT
TRBV5-1	NA	TRBD1	TRBJ2-6	CASSTRQGSFSGANVLTF	TGCGCCAGCAGCACCCGACAGGGAAGCTTTTCTGGGGCCAACGTCCTGACTTTC
TRBV24-1	NA	TRBD1	TRBJ2-1	CATSDPRIGTGSYNEQFF	TGTGCCACCAGTGATCCCAGGATCGGGACAGGTTCCTACAATGAGCAGTTCTTC
TRBV5-1	NA	NA	TRBJ2-7	CASRGGLISYEQYF	TGCGCCAGCAGGGGGGGGCTCATCTCCTACGAGCAGTACTTC
TRBV5-1	NA	NA	TRBJ1-2	CASSLGSPGNGYTF	TGCGCCAGCAGCTTGGGGAGCCCCGGAAATGGCTACACCTTC
TRBV19	NA	NA	TRBJ2-1	CASSIDKGRWDTPTYNEQFF	TGTGCCAGTAGTATAGATAAGGGAAGGTGGGACACCCCCACCTACAATGAGCAGTTCTTC
TRBV2	NA	TRBD1	TRBJ1-6	CATRTGVLGNSPLHF	TGTGCCACCAGGACAGGGGTTCTTGGTAATTCACCCCTCCACTTT
TRBV7-8	NA	NA	TRBJ1-4	CASSPRWGETSNEKLFF	TGTGCCAGCAGCCCACGCTGGGGAGAGACGTCTAATGAAAAACTGTTTTTT
TRBV2	NA	TRBD1	TRBJ2-1	CASTRDRVEYNEQFF	TGTGCCAGCACCAGGGACAGGGTGGAATACAATGAGCAGTTCTTC
TRBV19	NA	NA	TRBJ2-7	CASSIADEQYF	TGTGCCAGTAGTATAGCGGACGAGCAGTACTTC
TRBV5-1	NA	TRBD2	TRBJ2-5	CASSLAQTGGLRETQYF	TGCGCCAGCAGCTTGGCCCAGACGGGAGGGCTACGAGAGACCCAGTACTTC
TRBV2	NA	TRBD1	TRBJ1-6	CASSGQGSLLSSPLHF	TGTGCCAGCAGCGGACAGGGATCCCTACTAAGTTCACCCCTCCACTTT
TRBV29-1	once	NA	TRBJ2-1	CSVDESYNEQFF	TGCAGCGTTGACGAGTCCTACAATGAGCAGTTCTTC
TRBV5-1	NA	NA	TRBJ1-1	CASSSRMDKGTEAFF	TGCGCCAGCAGCTCGCGAATGGACAAAGGCACTGAAGCTTTCTTT
TRBV4-1	NA	TRBD1	TRBJ1-5	CASSQEGQGTNQPQHF	TGCGCCAGCAGCCAAGAGGGACAGGGAACCAATCAGCCCCAGCATTTT
TRBV19	once	TRBD1	TRBJ2-3	CASRRGPDRGLTDTQYF	TGTGCCAGTCGTAGGGGGCCTGACAGGGGTCTTACAGATACGCAGTATTTT
TRBV2	NA	TRBD2	TRBJ2-4	CASGGTSGIQLYIQYF	TGTGCCAGCGGGGGAACTAGCGGGATTCAATTGTACATTCAGTACTTC
TRBV3-1/TRBV3-2	NA	NA	TRBJ2-1	CASSQAGSSEQFF	TGTGCCAGCAGCCAAGCGGGGTCAAGTGAGCAGTTCTTC
TRBV5-1	NA	TRBD1	TRBJ1-2	CASSLAGTGVIYGYTF	TGCGCCAGCAGCTTGGCCGGGACAGGGGTGATCTATGGCTACACCTTC
TRBV10-1	NA	TRBD1	TRBJ2-7	CASSEGWGQKPYEQYF	TGCGCCAGCAGTGAGGGTTGGGGACAGAAACCTTACGAGCAGTACTTC
TRBV11-2	NA	TRBD1	TRBJ2-1	CASSPGTGNYNEQFF	TGTGCCAGCAGCCCCGGGACAGGGAACTACAATGAGCAGTTCTTC
TRBV6-5	NA	NA	TRBJ1-1	CASSYSARGNTEAFF	TGTGCCAGCAGTTACTCAGCGCGGGGGAACACTGAAGCTTTCTTT
TRBV21-1	NA	NA	TRBJ2-4	CASSKERWRPPSNIQYF	TGTGCCAGCAGCAAAGAGAGATGGCGGCCGCCCTCAAACATTCAGTACTTC
TRBV3-1/TRBV3-2	NA	NA	TRBJ1-2	CASSQDRTSYGYTF	TGTGCCAGCAGCCAAGACCGGACATCTTATGGCTACACCTTC
TRBV30	NA	NA	TRBJ2-1	CAWTVGGNNEQFF	TGTGCCTGGACCGTAGGAGGGAACAATGAGCAGTTCTTC
TRBV25-1	once	TRBD1	TRBJ2-7	CASSPGTGVYEQYF	TGTGCCAGCAGCCCCGGGACAGGGGTCTACGAGCAGTACTTC
TRBV6-5	NA	TRBD1	TRBJ2-7	CASSYSRGQGAYEQYF	TGTGCCAGCAGTTACTCGAGAGGGCAGGGGGCCTACGAGCAGTACTTC
TRBV9	NA	NA	TRBJ2-7	CASSGTNWEYEQYF	TGTGCCAGCAGCGGTACTAACTGGGAGTACGAGCAGTACTTC
TRBV5-1	many	TRBD2	TRBJ2-1	CASSLEGGSYNEQFF	TGCGCCAGCAGCTTGGAGGGAGGGTCCTACAATGAGCAGTTCTTC
TRBV19	once	TRBD1	TRBJ1-5	CASSTLNRGINQPQHF	TGTGCCAGTAGTACCCTCAACAGGGGAATCAATCAGCCCCAGCATTTT
TRBV27	NA	TRBD2	TRBJ2-3	CASRETSGGTDTQYF	TGTGCCAGCAGAGAGACTAGCGGGGGGACAGATACGCAGTATTTT
TRBV21-1	NA	NA	TRBJ2-7	CASSKKGVSGRVAYEQYF	TGTGCCAGCAGCAAAAAGGGGGTTAGCGGGAGGGTCGCCTACGAGCAGTACTTC
TRBV7-9	NA	NA	TRBJ2-2	CASSLAWDTGELFF	TGTGCCAGCAGTCTAGCCTGGGACACCGGGGAGCTGTTTTTT
TRBV27	NA	NA	TRBJ1-3	CASSSRYPGGFSGNTIYF	TGTGCCAGCAGTTCTCGGTACCCCGGGGGGTTCTCTGGAAACACCATATATTTT
TRBV6-5	NA	NA	TRBJ2-2	CASSRGVTGELFF	TGTGCCAGCTCCAGGGGGGTCACCGGGGAGCTGTTTTTT
TRBV30	NA	NA	TRBJ2-5	CAWSVLETQYF	TGTGCCTGGAGTGTACTAGAGACCCAGTACTTC
TRBV5-1	NA	TRBD2	TRBJ2-7	CASSLEGGWNEQYF	TGCGCCAGCAGCCTAGAGGGAGGGTGGAACGAGCAGTACTTC
TRBV30	NA	NA	TRBJ2-7	CAWRLGQTSYEQYF	TGTGCCTGGAGATTAGGACAGACGTCCTACGAGCAGTACTTC
TRBV9	once	NA	TRBJ1-2	CASSVHPNYGYTF	TGTGCCAGCAGCGTACATCCTAACTATGGCTACACCTTC
TRBV18	NA	TRBD1	TRBJ1-1	CASSPTGGLDTEAFF	TGTGCCAGCTCACCAACAGGGGGCCTTGACACTGAAGCTTTCTTT
TRBV12-2	NA	NA	TRBJ1-2	CASRLAGTGERYGYTF	TGTGCAAGTCGCTTAGCGGGGACAGGGGAACGCTATGGCTACACCTTC
TRBV7-9	NA	NA	TRBJ2-5	CASSPSGRPTQYF	TGTGCCAGCAGCCCATCAGGGAGGCCGACCCAGTACTTC
TRBV7-8	NA	TRBD2	TRBJ2-7	CASSFGLAGTYEQYF	TGTGCCAGCAGCTTTGGTCTAGCGGGAACCTACGAGCAGTACTTC
TRBV27	NA	TRBD1	TRBJ2-6	CASSRKGATGANVLTF	TGTGCCAGCAGTCGAAAGGGGGCGACCGGGGCCAACGTCCTGACTTTC
TRBV7-2	NA	TRBD2	TRBJ2-1	CASSVPPPLAGVLNEQFF	TGTGCCAGCAGCGTACCTCCCCCACTAGCGGGAGTCCTCAATGAGCAGTTCTTC
TRBV7-9	NA	NA	TRBJ2-1	CASSLRGRGNHEQFF	TGTGCCAGCAGCTTAAGGGGGAGGGGGAACCATGAGCAGTTCTTC
TRBV18	NA	NA	TRBJ2-3	CASSLFQGLADTQYF	TGTGCCAGCTCACTTTTCCAAGGACTGGCAGATACGCAGTATTTT
TRBV12-5	NA	TRBD2	TRBJ2-5	CASGLALLAGGEGETQYF	TGTGCTAGTGGTTTGGCGCTACTAGCGGGAGGAGAAGGAGAGACCCAGTACTTC
TRBV14	NA	NA	TRBJ1-1	CASSRSIPGAEAFF	TGTGCCAGCAGCCGGAGCATCCCCGGCGCTGAAGCTTTCTTT
TRBV19	NA	NA	TRBJ1-2	CASSILPVNGYTF	TGTGCCAGTAGTATCCTCCCCGTTAATGGCTACACCTTC
TRBV2	NA	TRBD2	TRBJ2-7	CASSESSGRASEQYF	TGTGCCAGCAGTGAAAGTAGCGGGAGGGCCTCCGAGCAGTACTTC
TRBV11-3	NA	NA	TRBJ2-1	CASSLGQRRYNEQFF	TGTGCCAGCAGCTTAGGACAGCGCCGATACAATGAGCAGTTCTTC
TRBV19	NA	TRBD1	TRBJ1-5	CASRTGGLNSNQPQHF	TGTGCCAGTAGAACAGGGGGTCTCAATAGCAATCAGCCCCAGCATTTT
TRBV7-2	NA	NA	TRBJ1-1	CASSFNRGDTEAFF	TGTGCCAGCAGCTTTAACCGGGGGGACACTGAAGCTTTCTTT